These 23 T cell receptor beta chains came from one sample sequenced in a study of shared clonotypes between healthy human individuals. Only in-frame clones appear in the TCRdb table, and some are missing; sequencing was by immunoSEQ multiplex PCR. The sample lists hundreds of thousands of clones, 90% to 97% seen once, with 0.11% in the top ten. Naive CD8 cells comprised CD45RO-negative, CCR7-positively selected cells, excluding terminally differentiated effector memory CD45RA+ cells. Sequencing input: naive CD8+ T cells sorted from blood. The receptors derive from a young woman in good health.

The chain uses TRBV2 and TRBJ2-3; TRBD2 matches at 10 bases. The V gene's germline CDR1 is SNHLY and CDR2 FYNNEI. The junction had 4 bases not matched to a gene; V was cut back by 4 bases and J by 0 bases. This CDR3 spans 16 amino acids. CDR3 DNA sequence: TGTGCCAGCAGTGTAGGGACTAGCGCCAGCACAGATACGCAGTATTTT. Its translation: CASSVGTSASTDTQYF.

The chain is built from TRBV19 and TRBJ1-5; D is ambiguous. Trimming took off 0 bases at V and 0 bases at J, with 12 bases between the two ends. The germline V gene has CDR1 LNHDA and CDR2 SQIVND (reference sequence). The CDR3 spans 17 residues. CDR3: CASSIDLPDNSNQPQHF. CDR3 bases: TGTGCCAGTAGTATAGATCTTCCGGATAATAGCAATCAGCCCCAGCATTTT.

J is TRBJ2-5 and V is TRBV19; D is unclear. The closer fit of TRBJ2-7 to the DNA end suggests the J call may be wrong. The germline V gene encodes CDR1 LNHDA and CDR2 SQIVND (reference sequence). This CDR3 spans 13 amino acids. This CDR3 is CASSIDLLVEQYF. DNA of the CDR3: TGTGCCAGTAGTATAGATCTGTTGGTCGAGCAGTACTTC.

V gene TRBV2 combines with J gene TRBJ2-1, with 9 bases aligning to TRBD2. Germline loops: CDR1 SNHLY, CDR2 FYNNEI. Losses at the gene ends were 10 bases for V and 8 bases for J; bases not matched to a gene: 9. The length of the CDR3 is 13 residues. The CDR3 loop reads CANLGLAGDEQFF. CDR3 nucleotides: TGTGCCAACTTGGGACTAGCCGGGGATGAGCAGTTCTTC. Filled out from reference TRBV2 and TRBJ2-1, the complete variable domain reads EPEVTQTPSHQVTQMGQEVILRCVPISNHLYFYWYRQILGQKVEFLVSFYNNEISEKSEIFDDQFSVERPDGSNFTLKIRSTKLEDSAMYFCANLGLAGDEQFFGPGTRLTVL.

This clone has just one count. The J gene is TRBJ2-5, the V gene TRBV7-2; D is uncertain. The CDR3 length is 15 residues. Trimming pared 4 bases from V and 5 bases from J, leaving 17 bases between. CDR1 and CDR2 (germline): SGHTA, FQGNSA. CDR3 sequence reads: CASSWTPSRWETQYF. CDR3 DNA sequence: TGTGCCAGCAGCTGGACCCCCTCGCGGTGGGAGACCCAGTACTTC.

The V gene is TRBV13, the J gene TRBJ2-5; a possible D gene is TRBD2 (6 bases). Germline V gene data show CDR1 as PRHDT and CDR2 as FYEKMQ (reference sequence). This CDR3 comprises 16 residues. The V and J ends lost 0 bases and 4 bases respectively, with 15 bases between them. The CDR3 DNA sequence: TGTGCCAGCAGCTTAGGCCGGTCGGGAGCGGGAGAGACCCAGTACTTC. The encoded protein is CASSLGRSGAGETQYF.

The chain carries TRBV5-6 and TRBJ1-1, with D possibly TRBD1 on 5 matching bases. The CDR3 contains 15 residues. V lost 0 bases and J lost 1, with 10 bases in between. The germline V gene has CDR1 SGHDT and CDR2 YYEEEE. The CDR3 DNA is TGTGCCAGCAGCTTGGGCGGGGGGTGGAACACTGAAGCTTTCTTT. Its translation is CASSLGGGWNTEAFF.

The CDR3 loop reads CASSLVGDNYGYTF. The CDR3 DNA reads TGTGCCAGCAGTTTGGTAGGAGATAACTATGGCTACACCTTC. V and J are TRBV28 and TRBJ1-2; no firm D call. V was shortened by 3 bases and J by 1 base, with 9 bases between the two germline ends. Germline V gene sequence: CDR1 MDHEN, CDR2 SYDVKM. CDR3 length equals 14 residues.

J is TRBJ1-2 and V is TRBV29-1; the match to TRBD1 covers 7 bases. Germline-derived CDR1 and CDR2 are SQVTM and ANQGSEA. The J segment lost 3 bases and the V segment lost 0 bases, leaving 7 bases of the junction unmatched. This CDR3 is 15 amino acids long. The CDR3 nucleotides read TGCAGCGTTGAAGATCTTGCCAGGGGGGACTATGGCTACACCTTC. The encoded protein is CSVEDLARGDYGYTF.

The chain employs TRBV27 and TRBJ1-5, with unresolved D. Germline values: CDR1 MNHEY, CDR2 SMNVEV (reference sequence). CDR3 length: 16 amino acids. V lost 6 bases and J lost 2, with 17 bases in between. The CDR3 here is CASSPKIIAGNQPQHF. CDR3 coding DNA: TGTGCCAGCAGCCCGAAGATAATAGCGGGCAATCAGCCCCAGCATTTT.

The chain combines TRBV4-1 with TRBJ2-7; 8 bases match TRBD1. Germline CDR1 and CDR2: MGHRA and YSYEKL. The CDR3 runs 15 residues. J gave up 4 bases and V 4 bases, and 9 bases lay outside the gene matches. This CDR3 is CASSPRGQGLYEQYF. CDR3 nucleotides: TGCGCCAGCAGCCCGAGAGGACAGGGACTTTACGAGCAGTACTTC.

The V gene is TRBV5-1, the J gene TRBJ2-1; 12 nucleotides agree with TRBD2. The J segment lost 0 bases and the V segment lost 4 bases, leaving 8 bases of the junction unmatched. This CDR3 comprises 18 residues. The V gene's germline CDR1 is SGHRS and CDR2 YFSETQ. This chain's CDR3 is CASSGLLAGGSSYNEQFF. The CDR3 DNA reads TGCGCCAGCAGCGGACTACTAGCGGGGGGTAGCTCCTACAATGAGCAGTTCTTC.

This chain joins TRBV7-6 and TRBJ2-7, with 10 positions matching TRBD1. V was clipped by 0 bases and J by 3 bases; unmatched bases: 11. The CDR3 is 18 amino acids. Germline CDR1 reads SGHVS; CDR2 reads FNYEAQ. The CDR3 here is CASSLAGGTGQGFYEQYF. The CDR3 DNA is TGTGCCAGCAGCTTAGCTGGGGGTACGGGACAGGGGTTCTACGAGCAGTACTTC.

The V call is TRBV4-1, the J call TRBJ2-7, with unresolved D. The V gene's germline CDR1 is MGHRA and CDR2 YSYEKL. There are 14 residues in the CDR3. V was cut by 2 bases and J by 1 base, with 9 bases left in between. The CDR3 region has the DNA TGCGCCAGCAGCCAAACGACAAAATCCTACGAGCAGTACTTC. It specifies CASSQTTKSYEQYF.

The table lists this clone with a count of one. The chain is built from TRBV14 and TRBJ2-7; tentative D call: TRBD1 (5 bases). Germline CDR1 reads SGHDN; CDR2 reads FVKESK. CDR3 length equals 15 residues. Trimming removed 4 bases at V and 0 bases at J, with 13 bases between. CDR3 in amino acids: CASSPFHRTSYEQYF. Written as DNA, the CDR3 is TGTGCCAGCAGCCCCTTCCACAGGACCTCCTACGAGCAGTACTTC.

The rearrangement joins TRBV2 to TRBJ2-5, with D perhaps assigned TRBD1 or TRBD2 (5 bases each). V was cut by 0 bases and J by 5 bases, with 19 bases left in between. CDR3 length: 17 residues. Germline lookup yields CDR1 SNHLY and CDR2 FYNNEI. This CDR3 reads CASSEAQPGPWGETQYF. The CDR3 region has the DNA TGTGCCAGCAGTGAAGCCCAACCGGGACCCTGGGGGGAGACCCAGTACTTC.

The rearrangement uses TRBV7-2 and TRBJ2-5; D not resolved. This CDR3 spans 11 amino acids. Between the trimmed V and J ends, which lost 3 bases and 2 bases, there was a span of 1 base. Germline assignment: CDR1 SGHTA and CDR2 FQGNSA. Here the CDR3 DNA reads TGTGCCAGCAGCTTTCAAGAGACCCAGTACTTC. This encodes CASSFQETQYF.

The rearrangement links TRBV25-1 to TRBJ2-7; D might be TRBD2 (5 bases). This CDR3 has 15 residues. The V and J ends lost 9 bases and 4 bases respectively, with 22 bases between them. CDR1 is MGHDK, CDR2 SYGVNS, per germline. The CDR3: CARILQTGMTYEQYF. The CDR3 DNA is TGTGCCAGGATTCTACAAACCGGGATGACTTACGAGCAGTACTTC.

This clone came up once. The chain employs TRBV7-9 and TRBJ2-3; D gene ambiguous. With 6 bases removed from V and 0 bases from J, the gap between germline ends came to 16 bases. The germline V gene encodes CDR1 SEHNR and CDR2 FQNEAQ (reference sequence). The CDR3 runs to 16 residues. DNA for the CDR3: TGTGCCAGCAGGCTGGCTTTAGGGCTTAGCACAGATACGCAGTATTTT. Translating gives CASRLALGLSTDTQYF.

About this clone: This sample includes further DNA sequences coding for the same CDR3. The genes are TRBV27 and TRBJ2-6, with D hard to call. The CDR3 sequence is 13 residues long. Trimming took 4 bases from V and 4 from J, leaving 5 bases between them. CDR1 and CDR2 (germline): MNHEY, SMNVEV (reference sequence). CDR3 loop: CASSSSGANVLTF. CDR3 DNA sequence: TGTGCCAGCAGTTCCAGCGGGGCCAACGTCCTGACTTTC.

This clone was recorded a few times. The V gene is TRBV10-3, the J gene TRBJ1-1, with D unclear. From germline, CDR1 is ENHRY and CDR2 SYGVKD. This CDR3 region has 15 residues. Trimming took 7 bases from V and 1 from J, leaving 16 bases between them. Here the CDR3 reads CAIKANPSQNTEAFF. The CDR3 DNA sequence: TGTGCCATCAAAGCGAATCCCTCACAGAACACTGAAGCTTTCTTT.

The V call is TRBV29-1, the J call TRBJ2-7; weak D call: TRBD2 (5 bases). The CDR3 is 11 amino acids. V lost 6 bases and J lost 3, with 9 bases in between. The germline V gene encodes CDR1 SQVTM and CDR2 ANQGSEA. The chain's CDR3 is CSVVEGYEQYF. DNA of the CDR3: TGCAGCGTCGTCGAGGGCTACGAGCAGTACTTC.

This chain's CDR3 is CASSLWAGVDNEQFF. The CDR3, as DNA: TGTGCCAGCAGCTTGTGGGCGGGAGTCGACAATGAGCAGTTCTTC. The chain has TRBV5-4 and TRBJ2-1, with 7 bases lining up with TRBD2. The CDR3 totals 15 residues. Germline-derived CDR1 and CDR2 are SGHNT and YYREEE (reference sequence). With 1 base clipped from V and 5 bases from J, the junction kept 6 bases outside the gene matches. The full variable domain, rest sourced from reference TRBV5-4 and TRBJ2-1, is ETGVTQSPTHLIKTRGQQVTLRCSSQSGHNTVSWYQQALGQGPQFIFQYYREEENGRGNFPPRFSGLQFPNYSSELNVNALELDDSALYLCASSLWAGVDNEQFFGPGTRLTVL.